This T cell receptor beta chain originates from a study of post-analysis software for immune sequencing data. Study-wide context: Relapsing-remitting, secondary progressive and progressive-relapsing multiple sclerosis were all included among the disease courses.

The germline CDR1 and CDR2 sequences are LGHNA and YSLEER. V was shortened by 3 bases and J by 1 base, with 19 bases between the two germline ends. CDR3 length equals 17 residues. Carried by the TCR beta cDNA libraries were unique molecular identifiers. TCRdb reanalysed the PCR reads using MiXCR and keeps one entry per CDR3 protein. The sample lists fewer than 850,000 distinct CDR3 sequences, 30% occurring once. Worth noting for this clonotype: Its specificity is unknown.

Overall study findings and caveats: The F measure placed samples prepared in the same batch into strongly shared clusters. The five TRBV segments detected at higher frequency in patients than in controls included TRBV5-6, TRBV5-1 and TRBV20-1. A significant reduction in normalized Chao1 diversity was observed in multiple sclerosis patients versus controls.

The sequence came from a girl under 18 with multiple sclerosis. The chain couples TRBV4-3 to TRBJ2-7; D tentatively reads TRBD1 or TRBD2 (6 bases each). Source material: blood. The DNA of the CDR3 is TGCGCCAGCAGCCAGGACTACACAGGGTCGTTATCCTACGAGCAGTACTTC. Its protein product is CASSQDYTGSLSYEQYF.